The next 3 T cell receptor beta chains were all read from a single sample in a study of blood T cell repertoires in COVID-19. The assay was immunoSEQ multiplex PCR, and TCRdb's table has in-frame clones only and misses some. The sample includes fewer than 140,000 clones, over 55% of them seen just once. The sample comprised peripheral blood. The receptors derive from a human donor with acute or convalescent COVID-19. The donor label of this sample is uncertain.

This rearrangement joins TRBV2 to TRBJ2-1; 8 nucleotides agree with TRBD1. Germline V gene sequence: CDR1 SNHLY, CDR2 FYNNEI. V dropped 6 bases and J dropped 12; count of bases not matched to a gene: 13. The CDR3 is made up of 14 amino acids. CDR3 amino acids: CASRPGQGAHGQFF. CDR3 DNA sequence: TGTGCCAGCAGACCAGGACAGGGAGCGCATGGGCAGTTCTTC. Full variable domain (missing parts from reference TRBV2 and TRBJ2-1): EPEVTQTPSHQVTQMGQEVILRCVPISNHLYFYWYRQILGQKVEFLVSFYNNEISEKSEIFDDQFSVERPDGSNFTLKIRSTKLEDSAMYFCASRPGQGAHGQFFGPGTRLTVL.

This clone was observed many times. The J gene is TRBJ1-1, the V gene TRBV4-2; D uncertain. Germline V gene sequence: CDR1 LGHNA, CDR2 YNFKEQ. V was pared by 1 base and J by 5 bases, with 17 bases between. The CDR3 extends over 16 amino acids. For the CDR3, the DNA is TGTGCCAGCAGCCAAGTGGGCTTAAGGAGGGAGACTGAAGCTTTCTTT. Its translation is CASSQVGLRRETEAFF.

The CDR3 nucleotides read TGTGCCTGGAGTAAGCAACGGACAGGGAGGTTGTTTGAAAAACTGTTTTTT. It encodes CAWSKQRTGRLFEKLFF. The chain carries TRBV30 and TRBJ1-4; 8 bases are shared with TRBD1. Germline V gives CDR1 GTSNPN, CDR2 SVGIG (reference sequence). The CDR3 is 17 amino acids. V shed 2 bases and J 7 bases; nucleotides not matched to a gene: 15.